This T cell receptor (beta chain) came from a study of long-term antiretroviral therapy in people with HIV. As concerns this clone: As yet, its antigen is unknown.

V was clipped by 2 bases and J by 8 bases, with 13 bases between them. CDR1 and CDR2 from the germline V gene are SGHNT and YYREEE (reference sequence). The CDR3 extends over 14 amino acids. Study-wide points: Blood, drawn from the mid-2000s to the late 2010s, may reflect older ART regimens.

A v3.0 immunoSEQ assay was performed at survey level. Sequencing was performed with immunoSEQ multiplex PCR; in TCRdb, only in-frame clones are kept and a portion is missing. The profile covers about 27,000 clones, with around three quarters appearing a single time and 11% taken by the ten largest. This clonotype originated in a man aged 25-40 years with HIV. Here the sequenced sample was unsorted PBMCs, taken 2.1 years after starting antiretroviral therapy. This chain links TRBV5-4 with TRBJ2-2; D remains unclear. CDR3 in amino acids: CASSFDKARGELFF. DNA for the CDR3: TGTGCCAGCAGCTTTGATAAGGCCAGGGGGGAGCTGTTTTTT.